A single sample gave rise to the 10 T cell receptor beta chains below, sequenced in a study of spatial heterogeneity in lung cancer. TCRdb redid the calling of the 5' RACE reads with MiXCR, one entry per CDR3 protein. This table has about 6,600 distinct CDR3 sequences, around a sixth appearing once. Time point specified: sample taken at primary tumor resection. The sample in question was normal lung tissue next to the tumor, obtained at surgery. The receptors derive from a male donor with early-stage non-small cell lung cancer.

This clonotype is deemed medium-sized. The chain links TRBV11-2 to TRBJ2-7, with 7 bases lining up with TRBD2. Germline loops: CDR1 SGHAT, CDR2 FQNNGV. J gave up 2 bases and V 4 bases, and 8 bases lay outside the gene matches. The CDR3 is 15 residues long. This CDR3 is CASSWDGEGPYEQYF. Here the CDR3 DNA reads TGTGCCAGCAGCTGGGACGGGGAGGGCCCCTACGAGCAGTACTTC.

This clonotype was found once. This may be a read error, as it is one base from a much larger clone. V is TRBV28 and J is TRBJ2-5, with 7 bases matching TRBD1. Germline V gene sequence: CDR1 MDHEN, CDR2 SYDVKM. There are 14 residues in the CDR3. The CDR3 DNA follows: TGTGTCAGCAGCCTTAGACAGGGAAAAGAGACCCAGTACTTC. Its protein product is CVSSLRQGKETQYF.

The V call is TRBV29-1, the J call TRBJ2-1; 10 bases agree with TRBD1. V shed 4 bases and J 10 bases; nucleotides not matched to a gene: 7. CDR1 and CDR2 (germline): SQVTM, ANQGSEA. The CDR3 runs to 13 residues. For the CDR3, the DNA is TGCAGCGTTGGGGGACAGGGGTTTAGGGAGCAGTTCTTC. Its protein product is CSVGGQGFREQFF.

This clonotype has just a few counts. The chain carries TRBV11-3 and TRBJ1-1, with 12 bases fitting TRBD1. This CDR3 is 15 amino acids long. Unmatched junction bases numbered 6, after V lost 5 bases and J lost 5 bases. Germline-derived CDR1 and CDR2 are SGHNT and YENEEA. The CDR3: CASSPPGQGATEAFF. CDR3 sequence (DNA): TGTGCCAGCAGCCCCCCGGGACAGGGGGCAACTGAAGCTTTCTTT. Full variable domain (rest looked up from reference TRBV11-3 and TRBJ1-1): EAGVVQSPRYKIIEKKQPVAFWCNPISGHNTLYWYLQNLGQGPELLIRYENEEAVDDSQLPKDRFSAERLKGVDSTLKIQPAELGDSAVYLCASSPPGQGATEAFFGQGTRLTVV.

This rearrangement joins TRBV6-5 to TRBJ2-3, with D hard to call. The V gene's germline CDR1 is MNHEY and CDR2 SVGAGI. The length of the CDR3 is 14 residues. V was pared by 1 base and J by 2 bases, with 7 bases between. The CDR3 DNA reads TGTGCCAGCAGTTACTACGGAGCCACAGATACGCAGTATTTT. Translation gives CASSYYGATDTQYF.

The rearrangement uses TRBV9 and TRBJ1-5, with D maybe TRBD1 (6 bases). TRBJ2-3 matches the DNA end more closely, so the J call is doubtful. CDR3 length equals 15 residues. Germline V gene lookup returns CDR1 SGDLS and CDR2 YYNGEE. CDR3 bases: TGTGCCAGCAGCGTAGATACAGGGCAGGGTCAGCCCCAGTATTTT. Amino acids: CASSVDTGQGQPQYF.

In this sample, this clonotype turned up a few times. This chain uses TRBV29-1 with TRBJ1-1; TRBD1 might be the D (6 bases). Between the trimmed V and J ends, which lost 0 bases and 2 bases, there was a span of 7 bases. CDR3 length: 13 amino acids. CDR1 is SQVTM and CDR2 is ANQGSEA in the germline V gene. The CDR3 reads CSVEEGANTEAFF. In nucleotides, the CDR3 is TGCAGCGTTGAAGAGGGGGCAAACACTGAAGCTTTCTTT.

By sample fraction, this clonotype is large. This rearrangement joins TRBV20-1 to TRBJ1-1; D is uncertain. CDR3 size: 13 residues. Germline values: CDR1 DFQATT, CDR2 SNEGSKA (reference sequence). The V gene lost 3 bases and the J gene lost 4 bases, with 12 bases spanning the gap. This CDR3 reads CSASERVRTEAFF. The CDR3 DNA follows: TGCAGTGCTAGTGAACGAGTCCGCACTGAAGCTTTCTTT.

At least ten counts were recorded for this clonotype. The CDR3 is CASSRERGSYNEQFF. CDR3 in DNA: TGTGCCAGCAGTCGAGAGCGGGGCTCCTACAATGAGCAGTTCTTC. The J gene is TRBJ2-1, the V gene TRBV28, with 7 bases aligning to TRBD2. The CDR3 is 15 residues long. Per the germline V gene, CDR1 is MDHEN and CDR2 is SYDVKM. V shed 5 bases, J shed 0 bases, and the junction held 4 bases outside the gene matches.

V usage is TRBV27 and J usage is TRBJ2-3; the D gene is possibly TRBD1 (6 bases). The CDR3 consists of 15 residues. The germline V gene encodes CDR1 MNHEY and CDR2 SMNVEV (reference sequence). Deletions cut 6 bases from V and 0 bases from J, with 13 bases between. CDR3 sequence: CASRGDTASTDTQYF. CDR3 DNA: TGTGCCAGCAGGGGGGACACAGCTAGCACAGATACGCAGTATTTT.